Given below is one T cell receptor (beta chain) in context. Its matching antigen is unknown. This sample stems from a study of cytomegalovirus exposure and HLA in healthy donors. Separation from the roughly 700-subject first cohort characterized the roughly 120-subject validation cohort, to which the donors belonged. Study observations and caveats: Cytomegalovirus status, reportedly, was diagnosed with high specificity and sensitivity by the classifier. There were a few CMV-associated chains whose specificity for CMV antigens was confirmed in vitro. Rare sequences made up most TCRs, while some public TCRs were found in many donors.

The CDR3 has 19 amino acids. Per the germline V gene, CDR1 is SGHRS and CDR2 is YFSETQ. V trimming: 4 bases; J trimming: 0 bases; junction bases outside the gene matches: 10. TCRdb keeps only in-frame clones here, not all; method: immunoSEQ multiplex PCR. The sample holds 150,000 to 200,000 clones, nearly 90% seen once. Sequencing was done on a sample of PBMCs. The V gene is TRBV5-1, the J gene TRBJ2-4; 13 bases match TRBD2. This receptor was taken from a man aged 18 to 35 in good health and CMV-seropositive. In nucleotides, the CDR3 is TGCGCCAGCAGCGAGACTAGCGGGAGGCTAACAATAGCCAAAAACATTCAGTACTTC. It specifies CASSETSGRLTIAKNIQYF. The complete variable domain, with remaining parts taken from reference TRBV5-1 and TRBJ2-4, reads KAGVTQTPRYLIKTRGQQVTLSCSPISGHRSVSWYQQTPGQGLQFLFEYFSETQRNKGNFPGRFSGRQFSNSRSEMNVSTLELGDSALYLCASSETSGRLTIAKNIQYFGAGTRLSVL.